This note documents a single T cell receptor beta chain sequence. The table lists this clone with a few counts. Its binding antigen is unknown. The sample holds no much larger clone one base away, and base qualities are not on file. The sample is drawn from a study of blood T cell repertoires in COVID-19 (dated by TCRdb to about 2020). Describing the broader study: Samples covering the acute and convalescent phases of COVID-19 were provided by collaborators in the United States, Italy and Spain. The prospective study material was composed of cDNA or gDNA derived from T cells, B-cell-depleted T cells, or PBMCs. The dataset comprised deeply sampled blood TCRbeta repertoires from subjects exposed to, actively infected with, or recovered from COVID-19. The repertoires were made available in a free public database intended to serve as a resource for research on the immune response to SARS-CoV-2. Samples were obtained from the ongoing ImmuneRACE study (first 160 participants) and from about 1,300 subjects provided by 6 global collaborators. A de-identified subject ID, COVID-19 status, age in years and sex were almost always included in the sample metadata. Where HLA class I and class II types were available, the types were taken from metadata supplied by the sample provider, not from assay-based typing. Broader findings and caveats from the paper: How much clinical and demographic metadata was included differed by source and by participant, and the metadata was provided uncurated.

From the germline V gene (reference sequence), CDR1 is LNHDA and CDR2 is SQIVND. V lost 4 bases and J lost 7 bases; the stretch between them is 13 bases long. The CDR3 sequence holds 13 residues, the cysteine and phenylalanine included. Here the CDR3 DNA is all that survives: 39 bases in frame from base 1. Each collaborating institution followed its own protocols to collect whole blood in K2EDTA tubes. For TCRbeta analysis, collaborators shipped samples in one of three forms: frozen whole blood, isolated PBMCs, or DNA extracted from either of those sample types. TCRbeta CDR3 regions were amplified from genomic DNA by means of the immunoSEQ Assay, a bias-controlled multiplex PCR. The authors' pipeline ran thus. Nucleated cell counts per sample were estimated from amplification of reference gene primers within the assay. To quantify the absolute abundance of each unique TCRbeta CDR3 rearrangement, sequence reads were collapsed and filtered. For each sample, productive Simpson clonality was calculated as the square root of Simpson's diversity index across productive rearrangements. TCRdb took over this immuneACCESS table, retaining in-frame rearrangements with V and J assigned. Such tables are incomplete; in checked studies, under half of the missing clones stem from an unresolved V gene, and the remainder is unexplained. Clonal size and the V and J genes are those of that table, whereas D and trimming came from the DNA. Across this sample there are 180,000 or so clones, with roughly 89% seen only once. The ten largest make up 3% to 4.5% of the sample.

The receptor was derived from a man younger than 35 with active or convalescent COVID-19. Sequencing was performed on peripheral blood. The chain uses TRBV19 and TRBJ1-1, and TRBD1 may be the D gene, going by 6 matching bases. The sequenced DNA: TGTGCCAGTAGTAAGCCCCTGACAGGTGAAGCTTTCTTT. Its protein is CASSKPLTGEAFF.